The rows below give T cell receptor beta chains drawn from one sample of a study of blood T cell repertoires in COVID-19. TCRdb's table, derived via immunoSEQ multiplex PCR, lists solely in-frame clones and lacks some. The sample holds approximately 89,000 clones, under 90% seen once. Material: peripheral blood. The receptors were sampled from a human donor in a cohort sampled during active COVID-19. CDR3s include the opening cysteine and the closing phenylalanine or tryptophan. A D gene is named only where the DNA matches it firmly. A clone size is listed for some rows: how often the clone was seen (once, few, many), or a class if it is expanded.

d_call: NA
clone_size: NA
v_call: TRBV19
j_call: TRBJ2-6
cdr3_nt: TGTGCCAGTAGGAACCTCAGGGCTGGGGCCAACGTCCTGACTTTC
cdr3_aa: CASRNLRAGANVLTF

d_call: NA
clone_size: NA
v_call: TRBV6-5
j_call: TRBJ2-7
cdr3_nt: TGTGCCAGCAGTCCTGGACAGAGCTCCTACGAGCAGTACTTC
cdr3_aa: CASSPGQSSYEQYF

d_call: TRBD2
clone_size: NA
v_call: TRBV6-2/TRBV6-3
j_call: TRBJ2-5
cdr3_nt: TGTGCCAGCAGTCTCTTGACTAGCGGGAAAGAGACCCAGTACTTC
cdr3_aa: CASSLLTSGKETQYF

d_call: TRBD2
clone_size: NA
v_call: TRBV9
j_call: TRBJ2-2
cdr3_nt: TGTGCCAGCAGCGCTATGGGACTAGCGGGAAACACCGGGGAGCTGTTTTTT
cdr3_aa: CASSAMGLAGNTGELFF

d_call: NA
clone_size: NA
v_call: TRBV7-9
j_call: TRBJ1-1
cdr3_nt: TGTGCCAGCAGTTTAGAGGGGGATAGGGCCACTGAAGCTTTCTTT
cdr3_aa: CASSLEGDRATEAFF

d_call: TRBD2
clone_size: NA
v_call: TRBV12-5
j_call: TRBJ2-7
cdr3_nt: TGTGCTAGAAACCCCTGCTGGGCCGGGACTAGCGTTACAGCCTCCTACGAGCAGTACTTC
cdr3_aa: CARNPCWAGTSVTASYEQYF

d_call: NA
clone_size: NA
v_call: TRBV3-1/TRBV3-2
j_call: TRBJ1-4
cdr3_nt: TGTGCCAGCAGCCAAGTCGGGGGAACGGAAAAACTGTTTTTT
cdr3_aa: CASSQVGGTEKLFF

d_call: NA
clone_size: once
v_call: TRBV14
j_call: TRBJ1-1
cdr3_nt: TGTGCCAGCAGCCAAGATCTGGGGAGGGCAGGCCAGAACACTGAAGCTTTCTTT
cdr3_aa: CASSQDLGRAGQNTEAFF

d_call: TRBD2
clone_size: NA
v_call: TRBV5-8
j_call: TRBJ2-1
cdr3_nt: TGTGCCAGCAGCTTGGGGCTAGCGGGCTACAATGAGCAGTTCTTC
cdr3_aa: CASSLGLAGYNEQFF

d_call: NA
clone_size: NA
v_call: TRBV7-8
j_call: TRBJ1-5
cdr3_nt: TGTGCCAGCCTGAAGGACGGGATTAGCAATCAGCCCCAGCATTTT
cdr3_aa: CASLKDGISNQPQHF

d_call: TRBD1
clone_size: NA
v_call: TRBV28
j_call: TRBJ2-5
cdr3_nt: TGTGCCAGCAGCCAGGGACAGGCCTCGGGAGAGACCCAGTACTTC
cdr3_aa: CASSQGQASGETQYF